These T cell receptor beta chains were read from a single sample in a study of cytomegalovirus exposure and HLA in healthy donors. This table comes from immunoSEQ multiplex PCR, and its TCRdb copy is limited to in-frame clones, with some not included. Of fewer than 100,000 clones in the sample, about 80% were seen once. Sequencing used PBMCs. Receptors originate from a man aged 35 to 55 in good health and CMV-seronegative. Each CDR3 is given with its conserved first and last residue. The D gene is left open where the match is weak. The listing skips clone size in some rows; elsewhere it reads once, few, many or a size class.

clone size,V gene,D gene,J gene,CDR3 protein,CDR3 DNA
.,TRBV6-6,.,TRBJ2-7,CASSYPREEQYF,TGTGCCAGCAGTTACCCGAGGGAAGAGCAGTACTTC
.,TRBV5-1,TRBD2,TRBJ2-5,CASSLGASGRWETQYF,TGCGCCAGCAGCTTGGGTGCTAGCGGGAGATGGGAGACCCAGTACTTC
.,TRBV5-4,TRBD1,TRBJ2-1,CASSLGTGASYNEQFF,TGTGCCAGCAGCTTGGGTACAGGGGCCTCCTACAATGAGCAGTTCTTC
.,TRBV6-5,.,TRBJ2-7,CASSVNSRDEQYF,TGTGCCAGCAGTGTTAACTCCAGGGACGAGCAGTACTTC
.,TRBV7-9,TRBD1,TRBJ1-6,CASSPGGTENSPLHF,TGTGCCAGCAGCCCAGGGGGGACAGAGAATTCACCCCTCCACTTT
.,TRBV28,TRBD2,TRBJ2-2,CASTWRGRALGELFF,TGTGCCAGCACCTGGCGCGGGAGGGCCCTCGGGGAGCTGTTTTTT
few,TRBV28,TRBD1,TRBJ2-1,CASSPPDRDNEQFF,TGTGCCAGCAGTCCCCCGGACAGGGACAATGAGCAGTTCTTC
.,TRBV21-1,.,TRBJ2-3,CASSNPRQGAYRQYF,TGTGCCAGCAGCAATCCGAGACAGGGGGCGTATAGGCAGTATTTT
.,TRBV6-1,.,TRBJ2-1,CASSDVRPGQRYNEQFF,TGTGCCAGCAGTGACGTAAGACCCGGACAGCGATACAATGAGCAGTTCTTC
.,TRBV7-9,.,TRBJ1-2,CASSSTGFLYGYTF,TGTGCCAGCAGCTCGACCGGGTTCCTCTATGGCTACACCTTC
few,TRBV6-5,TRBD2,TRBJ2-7,CASSYSAGVTTYEQYF,TGTGCCAGCAGTTACTCCGCGGGGGTTACTACCTACGAGCAGTACTTC
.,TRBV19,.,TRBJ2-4,CASSMTTSSKNIQYF,TGTGCCAGTAGTATGACAACTAGCAGCAAAAACATTCAGTACTTC
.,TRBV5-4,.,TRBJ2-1,CASRPQGPRANEQFF,TGTGCCAGCAGACCACAGGGCCCCCGGGCCAATGAGCAGTTCTTC
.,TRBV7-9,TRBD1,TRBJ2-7,CASSLTGTGSLEQYF,TGTGCCAGCAGCTTAACCGGGACAGGGAGCCTCGAGCAGTACTTC
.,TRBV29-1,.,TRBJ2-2,CSVVGASGELFF,TGCAGCGTTGTAGGGGCGTCCGGGGAGCTGTTTTTT
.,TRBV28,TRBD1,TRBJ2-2,CASSFSDRVSGELFF,TGTGCCAGCAGTTTTTCGGACAGGGTCTCCGGGGAGCTGTTTTTT